This is a list of T cell receptor beta chains from one sample in a study of blood T cells in healthy people across ages. TCRdb redid the calling of the 5' RACE reads with MiXCR, one entry per CDR3 protein. The sample has some 880,000 distinct CDR3 sequences; approximately 35% are singletons. Sample: blood. The receptors were sampled from a man younger than 30 in good health. CDR3s leave out the opening cysteine and the closing phenylalanine or tryptophan. The order of the fields is V gene, CDR3 protein.

>TRBV7-9
ASSLGQGVTQF
>TRBV4-1
ASSQDPLGHPEGAF
>TRBV5-1
ASSLAQRVNTGELF
>TRBV7-2
ASSLGLPGGYEQY
>TRBV28
ASSFMPGRNGANVLT
>TRBV6-5
ASSHSLLDSYEQY
>TRBV5-6
ASSSLLGSGTDTQY
>TRBV5-4
ASSGTGTGTKNIQY
>TRBV29-1
SGGGVVTDTQY
>TRBV2
ASREDTYEQY
>TRBV7-6
ASSLVRAGPPPGNTEAF
>TRBV12-3/TRBV12-4
ASSSDPHSPLH
>TRBV7-9
ASSRAGRDTQY
>TRBV2
ASGQGFGNTEAF
>TRBV6-2/TRBV6-3
ASSSWGEAF
>TRBV21-1
ASSPRGGAVYYGYT
>TRBV20-1
SARDPRQTHAGELF
>TRBV4-1
ASSPGVGVEETQY
>TRBV6-2/TRBV6-3
ASSLDSVRSYNEQF
>TRBV4-2
ASSQGVWEKLF
>TRBV4-3
ASSQVSLRGSGYT
>TRBV7-2
ASSLVPGLDEKLF
>TRBV4-1
ASSQEDRANTEAF
>TRBV6-6
AIRTGQAEAF
>TRBV7-2
ASSVGTGGVYDYT
>TRBV27
ASSLQGAVSYT
>TRBV4-3
ASSQAPAGTDTQY
>TRBV7-9
AGRGLYNEQY
>TRBV4-3
ASSQAPWQRTYNEQF
>TRBV6-1
ASSASGQAKGYGYT
>TRBV4-3
ASSQVFSLNTEAF
>TRBV4-2
ASSQEYSGLATNEQF
>TRBV20-1
VHGGDRGQF
>TRBV6-9
ASSYFDRDCRSYEQY
>TRBV6-2/TRBV6-3
ASSRAVEQY
>TRBV30
AWSRAINEKLF
>TRBV6-2/TRBV6-3
ASRASWKTRNEQY
>TRBV20-1
GATQGGRSNQPQH
>TRBV7-2
ASSFQTGKDEKLF
>TRBV6-2/TRBV6-3
ASTHRYNEQF
>TRBV6-5
ASSPAGIAKNIQY
>TRBV2
ASRGDISLGANVLT
>TRBV25-1
ASTFGPEQY
>TRBV5-1
ASSRRTGSLEQF
>TRBV15
ATSRDLSGGEQY
>TRBV7-3
ASSRGPKGAETQY
>TRBV11-2
ASGTGTSYNEQF
>TRBV4-2
ASSPFGTSGRAVYNEQY